The 31 T cell receptor beta chains given below trace back to one sample, sequenced in a study of vaccination effects on CD4 cells after COVID-19. Their target antigens are unknown. The assay was immunoSEQ multiplex PCR, and TCRdb's table has in-frame clones only and misses some. The sample consists of 9,500 to 15,000 clones, roughly 70% of them appearing once. Within the ViraFEST assay, antigen-specific CD4+ T cells underwent expansion with viral peptide pools prior to sequencing. With roughly nine days of culture completed, CD4+ T cells were isolated. All study participants received two doses of BNT162b2 or mRNA-1273 vaccine. Sequenced material: CD4+ T cells from PBMCs cultured with SARS-CoV-2 spike peptides, taken after COVID-19 vaccination. The receptors come from a human donor who received a COVID-19 vaccine.

This chain links TRBV6-1 with TRBJ2-7; D is undetermined. The germline V gene has CDR1 MNHNS and CDR2 SASEGT. This CDR3 region has 15 residues. With 3 bases removed from V and 3 bases from J, the gap between germline ends came to 15 bases. CDR3 DNA sequence: TGTGCCAGCAGTGACAGTGAACAGCTATTCTACGAGCAGTACTTC. It is translated as CASSDSEQLFYEQYF.

This chain joins TRBV30 and TRBJ1-6; 10 bases match TRBD1. After removal of 8 bases from V and 7 bases from J, the junction contained 5 bases not matched to a gene. The CDR3 consists of 13 residues. The V gene's germline CDR1 is GTSNPN and CDR2 SVGIG (reference sequence). The CDR3 DNA follows: TGTGCCGGTGCGGGACAGGGGAATTCACCCCTCCACTTT. This gives the protein CAGAGQGNSPLHF.

This clone was found once. The chain employs TRBV6-5 and TRBJ1-2; tentatively, D is TRBD1 (5 bases). Per the germline V gene, CDR1 is MNHEY and CDR2 is SVGAGI. The CDR3 has 13 residues. The ends were cut back, 10 bases at V and 0 bases at J, with 12 bases in the middle. This CDR3 reads CATGTRANYGYTF. The CDR3 nucleotides are TGTGCCACCGGGACTCGAGCTAACTATGGCTACACCTTC.

The chain combines TRBV6-5 with TRBJ1-2, with TRBD1 matching 9 bases. V dropped 6 bases and J dropped 5; count of bases not matched to a gene: 7. CDR3 length equals 14 residues. Germline V gives CDR1 MNHEY, CDR2 SVGAGI. The CDR3 bases are TGTGCCAGCAGGGACAGGGGAGTAATTTATGGCTACACCTTC. It encodes CASRDRGVIYGYTF.

The chain carries TRBV5-6 and TRBJ1-3; D uncertain. V shed 1 base and J shed 3 bases, with 8 bases lying between them. This CDR3 contains 14 residues. Germline loops: CDR1 SGHDT, CDR2 YYEEEE. The chain's CDR3 is CASSLTSVGNTIYF. The CDR3 bases are TGTGCCAGCAGCTTGACGTCAGTTGGAAACACCATATATTTT.

This clone was counted only a few times. The chain employs TRBV12-3 or TRBV12-4 and TRBJ1-4; TRBD1 is a possible D gene (6 bases). Trimming removed 4 bases at V and 6 bases at J, with 9 bases between. CDR3 length: 13 residues. The CDR3 DNA follows: TGTGCCAGCAGTTGGGGGGCTGATGAAAAACTGTTTTTT. Translating gives CASSWGADEKLFF.

The chain has TRBV19 and TRBJ1-2; 7 bases are shared with TRBD1. This CDR3 region has 14 residues. Germline assignment: CDR1 LNHDA and CDR2 SQIVND (reference sequence). V lost 7 bases, J lost 5 bases, and 10 bases stayed unmatched. CDR3 amino acids: CASTSSAGGYGYTF. CDR3 in DNA: TGTGCCAGTACCTCATCGGCAGGGGGATATGGCTACACCTTC.

The rearrangement uses TRBV18 and TRBJ1-6, with 7 positions matching TRBD1. V was clipped by 5 bases and J by 6 bases; unmatched bases: 4. CDR3 length: 14 amino acids. Germline V gene lookup returns CDR1 KGHSH and CDR2 LQKENI. Here the CDR3 DNA reads TGTGCCAGCTCATCAGGACAGGTTAATTCACCCCTCCACTTT. It codes for CASSSGQVNSPLHF.

This chain joins TRBV6-2 or TRBV6-3 and TRBJ1-5; TRBD1 is a possible D gene (6 bases). Germline V gives CDR1 MNHEY, CDR2 SVGEGT. This CDR3 comprises 14 residues. The germline V and J ends were trimmed by 4 bases and 3 bases, with 10 bases remaining between them. The CDR3 spells CASSFTGNNQPQHF. CDR3 DNA: TGTGCCAGCAGTTTTACAGGGAACAATCAGCCCCAGCATTTT.

The chain couples TRBV30 to TRBJ2-1, with D perhaps TRBD2 (6 bases). CDR3 size: 12 residues. Trimming took 8 bases from V and 7 from J, leaving 15 bases between them. CDR1 is GTSNPN and CDR2 is SVGIG in the germline V gene (reference sequence). This CDR3 reads CAHTRRGNEQFF. The CDR3, as DNA: TGTGCCCACACGCGTCGGGGGAATGAGCAGTTCTTC.

This clone was seen a few times. This rearrangement joins TRBV7-9 to TRBJ2-7; D unclear. CDR3 size: 13 residues. The V gene's germline CDR1 is SEHNR and CDR2 FQNEAQ (reference sequence). Trimming removed 1 base from V and 9 bases from J, with 13 bases in between. The CDR3 nucleotides read TGTGCCAGCAGCTTAGTCCCCCATACGGGGCAGTACTTC. Protein: CASSLVPHTGQYF.

Sample share makes this clone medium-sized. The chain links TRBV9 to TRBJ1-1, with 10 bases aligning to TRBD1. The CDR3 length is 21 residues. J lost 3 bases, V lost 1 base, and 21 bases had no gene match. The germline V gene encodes CDR1 SGDLS and CDR2 YYNGEE. The CDR3 DNA sequence: TGTGCCAGCAGCGTAAATCTAGCTTACGGCCGGGACAGGGGAAGGGACACTGAAGCTTTCTTT. Translating gives CASSVNLAYGRDRGRDTEAFF.

The rearrangement uses TRBV7-6 and TRBJ2-2; possibly TRBD1 for D (6 bases). This CDR3 is 15 amino acids long. Trimming shortened V by 3 bases and J by 5 bases, and 13 bases separated the two germline ends. Per the germline V gene, CDR1 is SGHVS and CDR2 is FNYEAQ. CDR3 in DNA: TGTGCCAGCAGCTTGAGCAGGGGTGGGACCGGGGAGCTGTTTTTT. Protein product: CASSLSRGGTGELFF.

The rearrangement uses TRBV28 and TRBJ1-2; 7 nucleotides align to TRBD1. Losses at the gene ends were 4 bases for V and 6 bases for J; bases not matched to a gene: 11. CDR3 length equals 15 residues. Germline V gene sequence: CDR1 MDHEN, CDR2 SYDVKM. The CDR3, as DNA: TGTGCCAGCAGTTCCACAGGGGTAGGGGGCAATGGCTACACCTTC. This sequence encodes CASSSTGVGGNGYTF.

The chain links TRBV12-3 or TRBV12-4 to TRBJ1-5; tentative D call: TRBD1 (5 bases). The germline V and J ends were trimmed by 5 bases and 5 bases, with 10 bases remaining between them. CDR3 size: 13 residues. CDR3: CASSPGYDQPQHF. Here the CDR3 DNA reads TGTGCCAGCAGTCCAGGGTATGATCAGCCCCAGCATTTT.

The chain recombines TRBV6-5 with TRBJ1-2; 10 bases align to TRBD1. Germline V gives CDR1 MNHEY, CDR2 SVGAGI. The CDR3 length is 14 residues. Losses at the gene ends were 2 bases for V and 8 bases for J; bases not matched to a gene: 5. For the CDR3, the DNA is TGTGCCAGCAGTTACGGGACAGGGGTCAAGGGCTACACCTTC. The encoded protein is CASSYGTGVKGYTF.

The rearrangement joins TRBV19 to TRBJ2-2, with D perhaps TRBD2 (5 bases). Germline CDR1 LNHDA, CDR2 SQIVND (reference sequence). V was pared by 2 bases and J by 6 bases, with 16 bases between. The CDR3 extends over 16 amino acids. Written as DNA, the CDR3 is TGTGCCAGTAGTATATATGGGCGGGCCTCGGCCGGGGAGCTGTTTTTT. Residues: CASSIYGRASAGELFF.

V and J are TRBV7-2 and TRBJ2-7, with 10 bases fitting TRBD1. The germline CDR1 and CDR2 sequences are SGHTA and FQGNSA. The CDR3 contains 15 residues. Trimming took 5 bases from V and 5 from J; bases not matched to a gene: 9. This chain's CDR3 is CASSQPGQGRHEQYF. CDR3 coding DNA: TGTGCCAGCAGCCAACCGGGACAGGGGAGGCACGAGCAGTACTTC.

This sequence joins TRBV28 and TRBJ2-7; D ambiguous. In germline, CDR1 is MDHEN, CDR2 SYDVKM. The CDR3 covers 15 residues. V was cut by 3 bases and J by 0 bases, with 12 bases left in between. CDR3 protein: CASSFRRLLSYEQYF. CDR3 sequence (DNA): TGTGCCAGCAGTTTTCGGCGTCTACTCTCCTACGAGCAGTACTTC.

The CDR3, as DNA: TGTGCCTGGAGTGCACGGGGATCGAACACTGAAGCTTTCTTT. It encodes CAWSARGSNTEAFF. The chain couples TRBV30 to TRBJ1-1, with unresolved D. Trimming pared 1 base from V and 1 base from J, leaving 10 bases between. Looked up from germline, CDR1 is GTSNPN and CDR2 is SVGIG (reference sequence). CDR3 length equals 14 residues.

This clone was seen more than once but under ten times. The chain carries TRBV6-4 and TRBJ2-2; D uncertain. CDR1 is MRHNA and CDR2 is SNTAGT in the germline V gene. V was pared by 0 bases and J by 6 bases, with 5 bases between. This CDR3 is built from 13 residues. CDR3 sequence: CASSDSFPGELFF. The CDR3 nucleotides read TGTGCCAGCAGTGACTCCTTCCCCGGGGAGCTGTTTTTT.

The V call is TRBV5-1, the J call TRBJ2-3; 8 bases fit TRBD1. Germline loops: CDR1 SGHRS, CDR2 YFSETQ. The V and J ends lost 3 bases and 2 bases, in that order; junction bases with no gene match: 5. The CDR3 consists of 15 residues. The CDR3 loop is CASSSSGGSTDTQYF. The CDR3, as DNA: TGCGCCAGCAGCTCCTCAGGGGGCTCCACAGATACGCAGTATTTT.

This clone is medium-sized in the sample. The chain recombines TRBV9 with TRBJ1-5, with 7 positions matching TRBD1. This CDR3 spans 15 amino acids. In germline, CDR1 is SGDLS, CDR2 YYNGEE. V gave up 2 bases and J gave up 6 bases; unmatched junction bases: 8. CDR3 in amino acids: CASSVQGVVGQPQHF. DNA of the CDR3: TGTGCCAGCAGCGTTCAGGGGGTGGTCGGTCAGCCCCAGCATTTT.

CDR3 in DNA: TGTGCCAGCAGCCAAGATTTGACAGAACCCGGTGCGTGGCAGCCCCAGCATTTT. It codes for CASSQDLTEPGAWQPQHF. This chain connects TRBV4-2 to TRBJ1-5; tentative D call: TRBD1 (5 bases). The CDR3 contains 18 residues. Trimming left V 0 bases short and J 7 bases short, with 22 bases between. Germline-derived CDR1 and CDR2 are LGHNA and YNFKEQ.

The chain carries TRBV2 and TRBJ2-3, with TRBD2 matching 8 bases. Trimming at V came to 10 bases and at J to 5 bases, leaving 17 bases not matched to a gene. The germline V gene has CDR1 SNHLY and CDR2 FYNNEI. This CDR3 is 16 amino acids long. CDR3 sequence reads: CAIHFLQREYGDTQYF. CDR3 bases: TGTGCCATACACTTCCTCCAGCGGGAGTACGGAGATACGCAGTATTTT. Complete variable domain (other parts from reference TRBV2 and TRBJ2-3): EPEVTQTPSHQVTQMGQEVILRCVPISNHLYFYWYRQILGQKVEFLVSFYNNEISEKSEIFDDQFSVERPDGSNFTLKIRSTKLEDSAMYFCAIHFLQREYGDTQYFGPGTRLTVL.

The genes are TRBV9 and TRBJ1-3, with 12 bases identical to TRBD1. The CDR3 runs 18 residues. The trim removed 0 bases at V and 3 bases at J, leaving 7 bases unmatched. The germline CDR1 and CDR2 sequences are SGDLS and YYNGEE. The chain's CDR3 is CASSVESGTGGYGNTIYF. In DNA, the CDR3 is TGTGCCAGCAGCGTAGAATCCGGGACAGGGGGCTATGGAAACACCATATATTTT.

This chain connects TRBV19 to TRBJ1-5, with TRBD1 matching 10 bases. The length of the CDR3 is 15 residues. Germline trimming cut 4 bases from V and 7 bases from J; bases unmatched to any gene: 7. Per the germline V gene, CDR1 is LNHDA and CDR2 is SQIVND (reference sequence). CDR3 sequence reads: CASSTRQGAGQPQHF. Written as DNA, the CDR3 is TGTGCCAGTAGTACGCGACAGGGGGCAGGGCAGCCCCAGCATTTT.

The chain combines TRBV3-1 (or the pseudogene TRBV3-2) with TRBJ1-1, with D hard to call. Germline CDR1 and CDR2: LGHDT and YNNKEL (reference sequence). V was clipped by 5 bases and J by 0 bases, with 4 bases between them. CDR3 length equals 12 residues. In DNA form, the CDR3 reads TGTGCCAGCAGCACCTTGAACACTGAAGCTTTCTTT. The encoded protein is CASSTLNTEAFF.

This clone is medium-sized. V usage is TRBV30 and J usage is TRBJ2-5; D may be TRBD2 (6 bases). The CDR3 runs to 15 residues. Germline assignment: CDR1 GTSNPN and CDR2 SVGIG (reference sequence). V was pared by 0 bases and J by 0 bases, with 11 bases between. CDR3 protein: CAWSVGGSYQETQYF. The CDR3 DNA reads TGTGCCTGGAGTGTCGGAGGGTCGTACCAAGAGACCCAGTACTTC.

This clone came up a few times. The V gene is TRBV4-2, the J gene TRBJ2-5, with a tentative D call TRBD2 (6 bases). Trimming took off 0 bases at V and 5 bases at J, with 7 bases between the two ends. The germline CDR1 and CDR2 sequences are LGHNA and YNFKEQ. This CDR3 is 13 amino acids long. CDR3 loop: CASSQEGGETQYF. The CDR3 nucleotides read TGTGCCAGCAGCCAAGAGGGAGGCGAGACCCAGTACTTC.

V and J are TRBV3-1 (or the pseudogene TRBV3-2) and TRBJ1-2, with D unclear. This CDR3 comprises 14 residues. The V and J ends lost 0 bases and 7 bases respectively, with 12 bases between them. Looked up from germline, CDR1 is LGHDT and CDR2 is YNNKEL (reference sequence). CDR3 in DNA: TGTGCCAGCAGCCAAGATCTGAGTAGTAGTGGCTACACCTTC. Protein product: CASSQDLSSSGYTF.